The 27 T cell receptor beta chains below come from one sample, sequenced in a study of chemoradiotherapy in HPV16-positive cancers. Sequencing used immunoSEQ multiplex PCR; TCRdb keeps in-frame clones, though not all of them. Counted here are fewer than 16,000 clones, just under 80% occurring once; the ten biggest clones make up approximately 9.4%. Sample collection occurred from a patient who underwent chemoradiotherapy. These receptor sequences come from a human donor with HPV-associated anogenital cancer.

This clone turned up a few times. The CDR3: CASSRTWDEKLFF. Here the CDR3 DNA reads TGTGCCAGCAGTCGGACATGGGATGAAAAACTGTTTTTT. The rearrangement uses TRBV6-1 and TRBJ1-4, with D possibly TRBD1 on 5 matching bases. V dropped 5 bases and J dropped 6 bases, with 10 bases sitting between them. CDR1 and CDR2 from the germline V gene are MNHNS and SASEGT. CDR3 length: 13 residues.

This CDR3 is CASSLSSGAYGYTF. In DNA form, the CDR3 reads TGTGCCAGCAGCTTATCTTCTGGGGCCTATGGCTACACCTTC. The J gene is TRBJ1-2, the V gene TRBV7-9; D may be TRBD1 (5 bases). The CDR3 has 14 residues. V lost 2 bases, J lost 4 bases, and 11 bases lay in between. CDR1 and CDR2 (germline): SEHNR, FQNEAQ (reference sequence).

This chain links TRBV5-1 with TRBJ2-1; D perhaps matches TRBD1 (5 bases). The germline gives CDR1 SGHRS, CDR2 YFSETQ. CDR3 length: 14 amino acids. The V gene lost 4 bases and the J gene lost 7 bases, with 15 bases spanning the gap. The CDR3 nucleotides are TGCGCCAGCAGCCCAAACGACCCAGGGAATGAGCAGTTCTTC. Translating gives CASSPNDPGNEQFF.

This chain connects TRBV2 to TRBJ1-1; no clear D. The CDR3 is 14 amino acids. Trimming left V 7 bases short and J 1 base short, with 13 bases between. Germline values: CDR1 SNHLY, CDR2 FYNNEI. CDR3 in amino acids: CASTTRLGNTEAFF. CDR3 bases: TGTGCCAGCACGACGAGGCTCGGGAACACTGAAGCTTTCTTT.

This sequence joins TRBV7-6 and TRBJ2-7; D uncertain. The CDR3 is made up of 16 amino acids. The germline V and J ends were trimmed by 4 bases and 6 bases, with 22 bases remaining between them. CDR1 and CDR2 (germline): SGHVS, FNYEAQ. The CDR3 loop reads CASSSQWGVGMFEQYF. DNA of the CDR3: TGTGCCAGCAGCTCCCAATGGGGTGTGGGTATGTTCGAGCAGTACTTC.

The genes are TRBV19 and TRBJ1-1; 9 nucleotides agree with TRBD1. Germline V gene data show CDR1 as LNHDA and CDR2 as SQIVND (reference sequence). The length of the CDR3 is 14 residues. V trimming: 5 bases; J trimming: 5 bases; junction bases outside the gene matches: 6. CDR3 amino acids: CASSPTGGMTEAFF. In nucleotides, the CDR3 is TGTGCCAGTAGTCCGACAGGGGGTATGACTGAAGCTTTCTTT.

On this clone itself: It is unclear where the CDR3 begins or ends on the DNA, so no DNA is shown, and the CDR3 is as TCRdb lists it. The V and J genes are TRBV2 and TRBJ1-2; TRBD1, the table's D call, was not compared with the DNA. The germline V gene has CDR1 SNHLY and CDR2 FYNNEI. The CDR3 is made up of 14 amino acids, end residues included. The CDR3 is CASSTSTANYGYTF.

This chain uses TRBV18 with TRBJ1-5; a possible D gene is TRBD1 (5 bases). The CDR3 consists of 15 residues. Germline CDR1 KGHSH, CDR2 LQKENI. Trimming left V 3 bases short and J 7 bases short, with 16 bases between. The CDR3 coding sequence is TGTGCCAGCTCACCTCAGGCAGGGTCGGAACAGCCCCAGCATTTT. Its protein product is CASSPQAGSEQPQHF.

This clone appeared a single time. The chain joins TRBV4-2 to TRBJ2-2; the D is unclear. The CDR3 is 17 residues long. Between the trimmed V and J ends, which lost 3 bases and 5 bases, there was a span of 19 bases. The germline gives CDR1 LGHNA, CDR2 YNFKEQ. The CDR3 region has the DNA TGTGCCAGCAGCCATCCTCCCCAGTCTGGGATGACCGGGGAGCTGTTTTTT. Amino acids: CASSHPPQSGMTGELFF.

The chain uses TRBV19 and TRBJ1-2; 12 positions agree with TRBD1. Losses at the gene ends were 5 bases for V and 4 bases for J; bases not matched to a gene: 8. Germline CDR1 and CDR2: LNHDA and SQIVND (reference sequence). The CDR3 is 16 residues long. CDR3 nucleotides: TGTGCCAGTAGTGGGACAGGGGGCCCCCTAAGCTATGGCTACACCTTC. As protein: CASSGTGGPLSYGYTF.

This chain uses TRBV28 with TRBJ2-1; the D gene is possibly TRBD2 (6 bases). The ends were cut back, 6 bases at V and 0 bases at J, with 12 bases in the middle. This CDR3 comprises 15 residues. Germline V CDR1 and CDR2: MDHEN, SYDVKM. In DNA form, the CDR3 reads TGTGCCAGCAGGTCGGGGGTGAGCTCCTACAATGAGCAGTTCTTC. Its protein product is CASRSGVSSYNEQFF.

The chain couples TRBV9 to TRBJ2-5; D is possibly TRBD2 (6 bases). The germline V and J ends were trimmed by 2 bases and 0 bases, with 11 bases remaining between them. Looked up from germline, CDR1 is SGDLS and CDR2 is YYNGEE. The CDR3 extends over 15 amino acids. CDR3 loop: CASSVGGSYQETQYF. CDR3 sequence (DNA): TGTGCCAGCAGCGTTGGGGGGTCCTACCAAGAGACCCAGTACTTC.

The rearrangement joins TRBV2 to TRBJ2-6; 7 nucleotides align to TRBD1. The CDR3 sequence is 17 residues long. Germline V lookup: CDR1 SNHLY, CDR2 FYNNEI. The trim removed 6 bases at V and 0 bases at J, leaving 8 bases unmatched. The CDR3 region is CASRIQGPGSGANVLTF. In DNA, the CDR3 is TGTGCCAGCAGGATACAGGGGCCGGGCTCTGGGGCCAACGTCCTGACTTTC.

The CDR3 protein is CASSPQGFRNGYTF. The CDR3 DNA reads TGTGCCAGCAGTCCCCAGGGGTTTAGAAATGGCTACACCTTC. The gene calls are TRBV27 and TRBJ1-2; TRBD1 is a possible D gene (6 bases). The CDR3 runs 14 residues. The V end lost 5 bases, the J end lost 6 bases, and 16 bases lay between the germline ends. Per germline, CDR1 MNHEY and CDR2 SMNVEV (reference sequence).

This chain links TRBV9 with TRBJ2-3, with D possibly being TRBD1 (6 bases). Trimming cost V 2 bases and J 5 bases, with 15 bases left between them. The CDR3 loop spans 15 amino acids. The germline V gene has CDR1 SGDLS and CDR2 YYNGEE. CDR3 nucleotide sequence: TGTGCCAGCAGCGTCTCTTGGGGGCTGGGAGATACGCAGTATTTT. This codes for CASSVSWGLGDTQYF.

This clone has only a few counts. The chain is built from TRBV6-5 and TRBJ1-2; 7 bases are shared with TRBD1. Germline CDR1 and CDR2: MNHEY and SVGAGI. The trim removed 6 bases at V and 0 bases at J, leaving 4 bases unmatched. The CDR3 spans 14 residues. CDR3 loop: CASSRDSSNYGYTF. DNA for the CDR3: TGTGCCAGCAGCAGGGACAGTTCTAACTATGGCTACACCTTC.

This sequence joins TRBV14 and TRBJ2-7, with 8 nucleotides matching TRBD2. The CDR3 loop spans 19 amino acids. Germline values: CDR1 SGHDN, CDR2 FVKESK. V lost 4 bases, J lost 0 bases, and 17 bases stayed unmatched. CDR3 sequence reads: CASSPQWRGDFSLSYEQYF. For the CDR3, the DNA is TGTGCCAGCAGCCCGCAGTGGCGGGGGGATTTTAGTCTCTCCTACGAGCAGTACTTC.

The chain joins TRBV11-2 to TRBJ2-7, with a possible D match to TRBD1 (6 bases). Germline CDR1 and CDR2: SGHAT and FQNNGV. Trimming left V 3 bases short and J 10 bases short, with 13 bases between. The CDR3 is 12 amino acids. CDR3: CASSFPRQDQYF. The CDR3 bases are TGTGCCAGCAGCTTTCCCAGACAGGATCAGTACTTC.

V is TRBV11-2 and J is TRBJ2-5; tentative D call: TRBD1 (8 bases). Germline V lookup: CDR1 SGHAT, CDR2 FQNNGV. The V end was cut by 5 bases, the J end by 11 bases, with 27 bases between. CDR3 size: 16 residues. The CDR3 sequence is CASSLRGGTGLREQYF. The CDR3 DNA reads as TGTGCCAGCAGCCTCAGGGGGGGGACAGGCCTACGAGAGCAGTACTTC.

This clone was counted only a few times. This sequence joins TRBV5-6 and TRBJ2-1, with D perhaps assigned TRBD1 or TRBD2 (5 bases each). CDR1 is SGHDT and CDR2 is YYEEEE in the germline V gene. With 1 base removed from V and 8 bases from J, the gap between germline ends came to 16 bases. The CDR3 length is 15 residues. The CDR3 loop is CASSLLGRGLDEQFF. CDR3 nucleotides: TGTGCCAGCAGCTTGTTGGGACGTGGGCTAGATGAGCAGTTCTTC.

The gene calls are TRBV27 and TRBJ1-2; 8 positions match TRBD1. In germline, CDR1 is MNHEY, CDR2 SMNVEV (reference sequence). This CDR3 has 15 residues. After removal of 6 bases from V and 6 bases from J, the junction contained 12 bases not matched to a gene. DNA of the CDR3: TGTGCCAGCAGACCGACAAAGGACAGGGAGAATGGCTACACCTTC. It encodes CASRPTKDRENGYTF.

V and J are TRBV4-1 and TRBJ1-1, with D possibly matching TRBD1 (5 bases). Between the trimmed V and J ends, which lost 2 bases and 5 bases, there was a span of 30 bases. Germline assignment: CDR1 MGHRA and CDR2 YSYEKL. The CDR3 is 20 amino acids. The CDR3 region has the DNA TGCGCCAGCAGCCAACCTATCGGGATCTCATATTTGAGGGGTGGGACTGAAGCTTTCTTT. Its translation is CASSQPIGISYLRGGTEAFF.

The J gene is TRBJ2-7, the V gene TRBV6-5; TRBD1 aligns across 8 bases. CDR3 size: 13 residues. Germline-derived CDR1 and CDR2 are MNHEY and SVGAGI. V gave up 4 bases and J gave up 3 bases; unmatched junction bases: 2. CDR3 in amino acids: CASSLDRDYEQYF. The DNA of the CDR3 is TGTGCCAGCAGTTTGGACAGGGACTACGAGCAGTACTTC.

The chain uses TRBV2 and TRBJ2-7, with D unresolved. V was cut by 7 bases and J by 5 bases, with 15 bases left in between. The germline V gene encodes CDR1 SNHLY and CDR2 FYNNEI. This CDR3 comprises 13 residues. The CDR3 loop reads CASNLIPQNEQYF. CDR3 nucleotides: TGTGCCAGCAACCTAATCCCACAGAACGAGCAGTACTTC.

The chain recombines TRBV25-1 with TRBJ1-2; D is unclear. CDR1 and CDR2 from the germline V gene are MGHDK and SYGVNS. Trimming took 0 bases from V and 8 from J, leaving 10 bases between them. This CDR3 is 13 amino acids long. CDR3 sequence: CASSEYGPEGYTF. The CDR3 DNA reads TGTGCCAGCAGTGAATACGGACCAGAGGGCTACACCTTC.

The chain carries TRBV9 and TRBJ2-1, with D possibly TRBD1 on 6 matching bases. The CDR3 runs 17 residues. The germline V gene has CDR1 SGDLS and CDR2 YYNGEE. The V end lost 0 bases, the J end lost 5 bases, and 18 bases lay between the germline ends. The CDR3 here is CASSVGSYRAANNEQFF. The CDR3 bases are TGTGCCAGCAGCGTAGGCTCCTACAGGGCGGCGAACAATGAGCAGTTCTTC.

J is TRBJ2-5 and V is TRBV5-1, with 7 bases fitting TRBD2. Per the germline V gene, CDR1 is SGHRS and CDR2 is YFSETQ. This CDR3 has 14 amino acids. The V and J ends lost 2 bases and 1 base, in that order; junction bases with no gene match: 2. CDR3 sequence: CASSFGGGQETQYF. The CDR3 coding sequence is TGCGCCAGCAGCTTTGGGGGGGGCCAAGAGACCCAGTACTTC.